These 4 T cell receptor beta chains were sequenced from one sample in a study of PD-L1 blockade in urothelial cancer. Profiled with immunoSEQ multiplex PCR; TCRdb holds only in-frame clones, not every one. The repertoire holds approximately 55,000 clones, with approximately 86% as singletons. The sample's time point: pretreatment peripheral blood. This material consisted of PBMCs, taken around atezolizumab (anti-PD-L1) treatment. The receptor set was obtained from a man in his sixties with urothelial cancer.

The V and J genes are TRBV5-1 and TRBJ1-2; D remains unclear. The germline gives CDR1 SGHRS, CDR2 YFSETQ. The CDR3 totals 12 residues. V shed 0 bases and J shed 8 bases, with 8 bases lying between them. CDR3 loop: CASSLEQYGYTF. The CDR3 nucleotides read TGCGCCAGCAGCTTGGAACAGTACGGCTACACCTTC.

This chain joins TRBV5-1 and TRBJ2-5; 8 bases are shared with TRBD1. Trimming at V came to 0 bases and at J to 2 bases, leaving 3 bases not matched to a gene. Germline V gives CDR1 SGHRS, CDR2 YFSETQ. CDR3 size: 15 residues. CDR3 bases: TGCGCCAGCAGCTTGGGGGGACAGGTTCAAGAGACCCAGTACTTC. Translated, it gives CASSLGGQVQETQYF. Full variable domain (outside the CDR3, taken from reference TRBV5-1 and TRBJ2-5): KAGVTQTPRYLIKTRGQQVTLSCSPISGHRSVSWYQQTPGQGLQFLFEYFSETQRNKGNFPGRFSGRQFSNSRSEMNVSTLELGDSALYLCASSLGGQVQETQYFGPGTRLLVL.

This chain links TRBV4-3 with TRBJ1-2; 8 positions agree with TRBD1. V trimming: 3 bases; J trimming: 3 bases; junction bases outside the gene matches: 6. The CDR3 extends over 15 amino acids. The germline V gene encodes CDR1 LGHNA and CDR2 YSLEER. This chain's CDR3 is CASSHIQGDDYGYTF. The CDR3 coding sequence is TGCGCCAGCAGCCACATACAGGGGGACGACTATGGCTACACCTTC.

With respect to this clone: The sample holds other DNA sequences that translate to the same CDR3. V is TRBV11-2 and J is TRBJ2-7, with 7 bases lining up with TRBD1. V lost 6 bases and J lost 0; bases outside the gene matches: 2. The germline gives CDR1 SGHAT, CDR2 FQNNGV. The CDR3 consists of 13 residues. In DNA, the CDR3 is TGTGCCAGCAGTCGGGACAGCTCCTACGAGCAGTACTTC. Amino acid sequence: CASSRDSSYEQYF.